This T cell receptor (beta chain) was retrieved from a study of Ad26.COV2.S vaccination and SARS-CoV-2 variants (dated by TCRdb to the early 2020s). Broadly, across the study: Vaccine-arm donors were drawn from COV1001, a multicentre, randomized, double-blind, placebo-controlled phase I-IIa trial of Ad26.COV2.S in healthy adults. Ad26.COV2.S was administered intramuscularly at a dose of 5x10^10 or 1x10^11 viral particles, either as one shot or as two shots given 56 days apart. Sequencing of the TCRbeta repertoire served to evaluate the specificity and breadth of SARS-CoV-2-reactive T cell receptors following Ad26.COV2.S vaccination. A total of roughly 32 samples were included in the TCR-sequenced set, comprising roughly 19 Ad26.COV2.S vaccine recipients, 5 placebo recipients and 8 SARS-CoV-2 convalescent individuals. Trial participants were randomized into five groups of five, in which low-dose or high-dose Ad26.COV2.S was given once or twice, or placebo was given on both occasions. Throughout the experiments and outcome assessment, investigators stayed blinded to trial group allocation.

Of note for this clone: The antigen this receptor binds is unknown. No base qualities exist here, and no much larger clone lies one base off it.

The CDR3 starts with the cysteine, ends with the phenylalanine, and has 19 residues. Only the CDR3 DNA is retained, 57 bases long and in frame from the first base. In the paper's terms, the treatment or condition label means: roughly 20 received Ad26.COV2.S at low or high dose, single or two shots; a few received placebo; per-sample allocation not given. Repertoires of vaccine and placebo recipients were sequenced from samples collected on day 63 after the first injection. Cohort 1b enrolled 25 or so adults aged 18-55 years at a single site in Boston, USA, between 29 July and 7 August 2020. As a vaccine, Ad26.COV2.S was a replication-incompetent adenovirus type 26 vector that expressed a prefusion-stabilized SARS-CoV-2 spike protein derived from the original Wuhan strain. Broader findings and caveats from the paper: Vaccine and placebo recipients had similar non-spike TCR breadth, a finding consistent with the vaccine containing only spike. The study was not powered to compare responses between vaccine doses or regimens. It was noted by the authors that total T cell responses may have been underestimated by the TCR breadth and depth analyses. Higher spike-specific TCR breadth was observed in Ad26.COV2.S recipients than in placebo recipients (P = 0.0014). After vaccination, spike-specific CD8+ and CD4+ T cell responses were reported to show substantial breadth.

The immunoSEQ Assay was used to sequence TCRbeta CDR3 regions. After extraction, genomic DNA underwent amplification by bias-controlled multiplex PCR, followed by high-throughput sequencing. The original methods were these. Collapsing and filtering of sequences were performed to quantify the absolute abundance of each unique TCRbeta CDR3 region. Usable DNA was measured by amplifying reference genes present in all nucleated cells, and TCRbeta template counts were normalized to that usable DNA to estimate T cell fraction. Repertoire TCRs were annotated as SARS-CoV-2-specific by exact matching of V gene, CDR3 amino acid sequence and J gene to a known reactive TCR set. The reference SARS-CoV-2 TCR set was derived from MIRA and filtered for enrichment in COVID-19-positive ImmuneCODE repertoires, a step that removed public or cross-reactive TCRs. Based on the MIRA antigens, annotated TCRs were further analysed at the level of specific ORF or position within ORF. Breadth was defined as annotated unique rearrangements over total unique productive rearrangements; depth was the summed frequency of those rearrangements. Two-sided Wilcoxon rank-sum tests were used to compare TCR breadth between groups. TCRdb mirrors the immuneACCESS table, restricted to in-frame sequences. Some clones are absent from its copies; in checked studies, under half trace to an unresolved V gene, and the reason for the others is unknown. V, J and clone size are taken as reported in that table, and D and trimming were inferred from the DNA itself. Counted in this sample were about 350,000 clones; 70% to 90% of them appeared once. About 10% of the sample rests with the top ten.

This specimen consisted of peripheral blood, obtained in a trial of Ad26.COV2.S vaccine versus placebo. The receptor comes from a person between 18 and 60 years old who received the Ad26.COV2.S COVID-19 vaccine or a placebo. This sequence uses TRBV21-1 and TRBJ2-5; the D segment call TRBD1 is taken from the table without a DNA check. TRBV21-1 is given as a pseudogene. The DNA reads TGTCAGGGGACACAGCTTTTCTGCCCGACAGGGGAGTTTCGAGAGACCCAGTACTTC. This gives the protein CQGTQLFCPTGEFRETQYF.